Shown below are 27 T cell receptor beta chains from a single sample sequenced in a study of blood T cell repertoires in COVID-19. Assay: immunoSEQ multiplex PCR; the TCRdb copy retains only in-frame clones and omits some. The sample contains over 250,000 clones, about nine tenths of which appear only once. Sequenced material: peripheral blood. These receptor sequences come from a woman between 45 and 60 years old with COVID-19, enrolled during active disease.

To note about this clone: The identical CDR3 is also encoded by other nucleotide sequences in the sample. V gene TRBV18 combines with J gene TRBJ2-5; D is undetermined. V shed 3 bases and J shed 1 base, with 6 bases lying between them. CDR1 KGHSH and CDR2 LQKENI come from the germline V gene. This CDR3 region has 13 residues. CDR3 in amino acids: CASSPGRQETQYF. CDR3 DNA: TGTGCCAGCTCACCGGGCCGCCAAGAGACCCAGTACTTC.

The chain carries TRBV24-1 and TRBJ1-1; D gene uncertain. The CDR3 contains 16 residues. Deletions cut 3 bases from V and 11 bases from J, with 24 bases between. Germline V gene sequence: CDR1 KGHDR, CDR2 SFDVKD. The CDR3 loop is CATSDGDEAVHPWAFF. DNA for the CDR3: TGTGCCACCAGTGATGGCGACGAGGCGGTTCATCCATGGGCTTTCTTT.

The chain joins TRBV30 to TRBJ1-3; TRBD1 matches 7 bases. The V gene end was trimmed by 4 bases and the J gene end by 0 bases; junction bases not matched to a gene: 9. The germline V gene encodes CDR1 GTSNPN and CDR2 SVGIG (reference sequence). The CDR3 has 16 amino acids. CDR3 in DNA: TGTGCCTGGACCGGACAGGTCCGGAGCTCTGGAAACACCATATATTTT. Amino acids: CAWTGQVRSSGNTIYF.

V is TRBV5-4 and J is TRBJ2-3; 8 positions agree with TRBD2. V dropped 4 bases and J dropped 4; count of bases not matched to a gene: 8. Per the germline V gene, CDR1 is SGHNT and CDR2 is YYREEE (reference sequence). The CDR3 spans 15 residues. The CDR3: CASSLPGGPPDTQYF. The DNA for the CDR3 is TGTGCCAGCAGCCTTCCGGGAGGGCCTCCAGATACGCAGTATTTT.

The chain has TRBV10-3 and TRBJ2-3; D call uncertain. The V gene lost 2 bases and the J gene lost 5 bases, with 5 bases spanning the gap. The CDR3 sequence is 12 residues long. From germline, CDR1 is ENHRY and CDR2 SYGVKD. The CDR3 DNA reads TGTGCCATCAGTGAGCAACAAGATACGCAGTATTTT. Its translation: CAISEQQDTQYF.

Written as DNA, the CDR3 is TGTGCCAGCAGTTACTCGCGGGGGTGGGGGAACACTGAAGCTTTCTTT. Translated, it gives CASSYSRGWGNTEAFF. The chain carries TRBV6-5 and TRBJ1-1, with a tentative D call TRBD1 (5 bases). Germline lookup yields CDR1 MNHEY and CDR2 SVGAGI. CDR3 length equals 16 residues. Trimming took 0 bases from V and 1 from J, leaving 12 bases between them.

This chain joins TRBV13 and TRBJ2-7, with 9 bases that match TRBD2. The trim removed 0 bases at V and 2 bases at J, leaving 5 bases unmatched. Germline V gene lookup returns CDR1 PRHDT and CDR2 FYEKMQ (reference sequence). This CDR3 region has 16 residues. The chain's CDR3 is CASSLGGLAGPYEQYF. DNA for the CDR3: TGTGCCAGCAGCTTAGGAGGCCTAGCGGGACCCTACGAGCAGTACTTC.

V gene TRBV18 combines with J gene TRBJ1-1; a possible D gene is TRBD1 (6 bases). This CDR3 has 16 amino acids. The V gene's germline CDR1 is KGHSH and CDR2 LQKENI. The V end was cut by 3 bases, the J end by 5 bases, with 19 bases between. The CDR3 DNA follows: TGTGCCAGCTCACCGAACGCACAGGGCATGGGGACTGAAGCTTTCTTT. Translated, it gives CASSPNAQGMGTEAFF.

This sequence joins TRBV6-5 and TRBJ2-7, with 14 bases lining up with TRBD2. This CDR3 comprises 15 residues. The V gene's germline CDR1 is MNHEY and CDR2 SVGAGI. V was pared by 8 bases and J by 4 bases, with 7 bases of the junction left unmatched. DNA of the CDR3: TGTGCCAGCTGGGGACTAGCGGGAGAAGGATACGAGCAGTACTTC. Its protein is CASWGLAGEGYEQYF.

The table lists this clone with a count of one. This chain joins TRBV6-5 and TRBJ1-6, with TRBD1 as a possible D gene (5 bases). CDR3 length: 16 amino acids. From germline, CDR1 is MNHEY and CDR2 SVGAGI. Trimming took off 0 bases at V and 9 bases at J, with 15 bases between the two ends. The CDR3 region has the DNA TGTGCCAGCAGTTACTCTCTGGCACAGGCCCTTTCACCCCTCCACTTT. Encoded protein: CASSYSLAQALSPLHF.

This chain links TRBV24-1 with TRBJ1-2; TRBD1 agrees at 10 bases. V was pared by 6 bases and J by 4 bases, with 7 bases of the junction left unmatched. CDR3 length equals 15 residues. Germline CDR1 KGHDR, CDR2 SFDVKD. CDR3 DNA: TGTGCCACCAGTCCGCGGGACAGGGGAATCTATGGCTACACCTTC. It encodes CATSPRDRGIYGYTF.

The chain has TRBV15 and TRBJ1-3; possibly TRBD1 for D (5 bases). CDR1 is LNHNV, CDR2 YYDKDF, per germline (reference sequence). Trimming left V 1 base short and J 4 bases short, with 11 bases between. There are 15 residues in the CDR3. Here the CDR3 reads CATSRVGEAGNTIYF. As DNA, the CDR3 is TGTGCCACCAGCAGAGTAGGGGAGGCGGGAAACACCATATATTTT.

The chain links TRBV7-2 to TRBJ1-4, with 9 nucleotides matching TRBD1. The V gene end was trimmed by 6 bases and the J gene end by 4 bases; junction bases not matched to a gene: 6. Germline V lookup: CDR1 SGHTA, CDR2 FQGNSA. The CDR3 has 15 amino acids. The CDR3 DNA reads TGTGCCAGCAGGCCACGGACAGGGGTTAATGAAAAACTGTTTTTT. Translation: CASRPRTGVNEKLFF. Complete variable domain (other parts from reference TRBV7-2 and TRBJ1-4): GAGVSQSPSNKVTEKGKDVELRCDPISGHTALYWYRQSLGQGLEFLIYFQGNSAPDKSGLPSDRFSAERTGGSVSTLTIQRTQQEDSAVYLCASRPRTGVNEKLFFGSGTQLSVL.

This sequence joins TRBV7-9 and TRBJ2-5; TRBD1 agrees at 8 bases. The CDR3 totals 18 residues. Per germline, CDR1 SEHNR and CDR2 FQNEAQ (reference sequence). V was clipped by 3 bases and J by 9 bases; unmatched bases: 21. DNA of the CDR3: TGTGCCAGCAGCTTGGGGCGGCAGGGGGCCTCTTACCAGGGGTCCCAGTACTTC. Translation: CASSLGRQGASYQGSQYF. Full variable domain (outside the CDR3, taken from reference TRBV7-9 and TRBJ2-5): DTGVSQNPRHKITKRGQNVTFRCDPISEHNRLYWYRQTLGQGPEFLTYFQNEAQLEKSRLLSDRFSAERPKGSFSTLEIQRTEQGDSAMYLCASSLGRQGASYQGSQYFGPGTRLLVL.

V usage is TRBV24-1 and J usage is TRBJ2-3, with D perhaps matching TRBD1 (6 bases). V was trimmed by 3 bases and J by 0 bases, leaving 9 bases between them. Germline lookup yields CDR1 KGHDR and CDR2 SFDVKD. The CDR3 contains 15 residues. CDR3 protein: CATSDQGSSTDTQYF. CDR3 in DNA: TGTGCCACCAGTGATCAGGGGTCTAGCACAGATACGCAGTATTTT.

A few counts support this clone. V is TRBV30 and J is TRBJ2-7; tentatively, D is TRBD2 (5 bases). The germline V and J ends were trimmed by 5 bases and 0 bases, with 11 bases remaining between them. CDR1 and CDR2 from the germline V gene are GTSNPN and SVGIG (reference sequence). This CDR3 contains 13 residues. The DNA for the CDR3 is TGTGCCTGGGCCGTGGACTCCTCCTACGAGCAGTACTTC. It encodes CAWAVDSSYEQYF.

This sequence joins TRBV5-4 and TRBJ1-2, with a weak D call TRBD1 (6 bases). CDR3 length: 15 amino acids. Germline values: CDR1 SGHNT, CDR2 YYREEE (reference sequence). V was cut by 2 bases and J by 4 bases, with 15 bases left in between. CDR3 loop: CASSLQGVEIYGYTF. CDR3 coding DNA: TGTGCCAGCAGCTTACAGGGCGTGGAGATCTATGGCTACACCTTC.

This clone has only one observation. This chain connects TRBV27 to TRBJ2-7, with unresolved D. V was pared by 4 bases and J by 4 bases, with 8 bases between. Germline assignment: CDR1 MNHEY and CDR2 SMNVEV (reference sequence). The CDR3 contains 12 residues. The CDR3 reads CASSSLGYEQYF. CDR3 sequence (DNA): TGTGCCAGCAGTTCACTCGGTTACGAGCAGTACTTC.

This chain links TRBV9 with TRBJ2-3, with D perhaps TRBD1 (7 bases). CDR3 size: 13 residues. Between the trimmed V and J ends, which lost 5 bases and 7 bases, there was a span of 14 bases. Per the germline V gene, CDR1 is SGDLS and CDR2 is YYNGEE. For the CDR3, the DNA is TGTGCCAGCAGTGCCACAGGGGACTATACGCAGTATTTT. This gives the protein CASSATGDYTQYF.

This chain connects TRBV7-9 to TRBJ1-1, with D uncertain. Germline CDR1 and CDR2: SEHNR and FQNEAQ (reference sequence). The CDR3 covers 14 residues. Trimming stripped 5 bases from V and 2 bases from J, with 12 bases between. CDR3 in DNA: TGTGCCAGCAGCCCCCTCACCTATAACACTGAAGCTTTCTTT. Translating it yields CASSPLTYNTEAFF.

In its sample, this clone was seen once. The V call is TRBV19, the J call TRBJ1-3; 8 positions agree with TRBD1. This CDR3 spans 14 amino acids. From germline, CDR1 is LNHDA and CDR2 SQIVND (reference sequence). The CDR3 loop is CGTGTGISGNTIYF. CDR3 bases: TGTGGGACCGGGACAGGCATCTCTGGAAACACCATATATTTT.

The chain joins TRBV5-1 to TRBJ2-1, with 10 bases lining up with TRBD2. The CDR3 totals 15 residues. Germline CDR1 and CDR2: SGHRS and YFSETQ. Germline trimming cut 0 bases from V and 10 bases from J; bases unmatched to any gene: 7. CDR3 residues: CASSLVLAGAREQFF. The CDR3 DNA reads TGCGCCAGCAGCTTGGTTCTAGCGGGAGCACGGGAGCAGTTCTTC.

The J gene is TRBJ2-7, the V gene TRBV15; 14 bases fit TRBD2. The trim removed 5 bases at V and 3 bases at J, leaving 6 bases unmatched. In germline, CDR1 is LNHNV, CDR2 YYDKDF (reference sequence). This CDR3 has 16 amino acids. This CDR3 reads CATSVRLAGGFYEQYF. The CDR3 DNA is TGTGCCACCAGCGTTCGACTAGCGGGAGGGTTCTACGAGCAGTACTTC. The variable domain in full, with the rest retrieved from reference TRBV15 and TRBJ2-7, is DAMVIQNPRYQVTQFGKPVTLSCSQTLNHNVMYWYQQKSSQAPKLLFHYYDKDFNNEADTPDNFQSRRPNTSFCFLDIRSPGLGDTAMYLCATSVRLAGGFYEQYFGPGTRLTVT.

The J gene is TRBJ2-4, the V gene TRBV6-2 or TRBV6-3; 11 bases align to TRBD2. CDR3 length equals 17 residues. Germline lookup yields CDR1 MNHEY and CDR2 SVGEGT. Trimming took 2 bases from V and 1 from J; bases not matched to a gene: 4. CDR3 sequence reads: CASSYGLAGGAKNIQYF. The CDR3 nucleotides read TGTGCCAGCAGTTACGGTCTAGCGGGAGGTGCCAAAAACATTCAGTACTTC.

This clone was observed a few times. J is TRBJ1-3 and V is TRBV5-4; D gene ambiguous. CDR1 is SGHNT, CDR2 YYREEE, per germline (reference sequence). V shed 4 bases and J shed 1 base, with 12 bases lying between them. The CDR3 extends over 15 amino acids. The CDR3 sequence: CASSPTGGSGNTIYF. In DNA form, the CDR3 reads TGTGCCAGCAGCCCCACGGGAGGATCTGGAAACACCATATATTTT.

Comment on this clone: The sample has other DNA sequences that encode this CDR3 too. The chain carries TRBV18 and TRBJ2-7; weak D call: TRBD2 (6 bases). Germline CDR1 and CDR2: KGHSH and LQKENI. Trimming removed 2 bases at V and 0 bases at J, with 11 bases between. This CDR3 is 15 amino acids long. The CDR3 bases are TGTGCCAGCTCACCAGACGCCGGGGGCTCCTACGAGCAGTACTTC. Translated, it gives CASSPDAGGSYEQYF.

This clone was found once. The V call is TRBV28, the J call TRBJ2-4; tentative D call: TRBD2 (6 bases). Trimming removed 4 bases from V and 9 bases from J, with 28 bases in between. The CDR3 contains 18 residues. In germline, CDR1 is MDHEN, CDR2 SYDVKM. DNA of the CDR3: TGTGCCAGCAGTTCCACCATTCTTAATGCGGGGAGAGGCTTCATTCAGTACTTC. Translating gives CASSSTILNAGRGFIQYF.